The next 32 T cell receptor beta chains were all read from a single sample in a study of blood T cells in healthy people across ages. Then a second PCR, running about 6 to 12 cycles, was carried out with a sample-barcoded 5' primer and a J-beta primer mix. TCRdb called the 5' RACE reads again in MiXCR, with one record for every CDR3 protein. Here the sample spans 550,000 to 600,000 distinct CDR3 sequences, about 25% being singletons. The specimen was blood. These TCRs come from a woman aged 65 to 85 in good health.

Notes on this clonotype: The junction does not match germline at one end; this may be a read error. CDR3 DNA sequence: TGTACCAGCAGCTCGACAGGGGGGACCGGGGAGCTGTTTTTT. This sequence encodes CTSSSTGGTGELFF. The genes are TRBV7-9 and TRBJ2-2, with 9 bases lining up with TRBD1. CDR3 length: 14 amino acids. Germline assignment: CDR1 SEHNR and CDR2 FQNEAQ (reference sequence).

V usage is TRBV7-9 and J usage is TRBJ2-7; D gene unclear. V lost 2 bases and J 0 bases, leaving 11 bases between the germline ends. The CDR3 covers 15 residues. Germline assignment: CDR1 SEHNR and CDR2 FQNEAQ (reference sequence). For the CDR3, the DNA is TGTGCCAGCAGCTTATGGACCGGTTCCTCCTACGAGCAGTACTTC. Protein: CASSLWTGSSYEQYF.

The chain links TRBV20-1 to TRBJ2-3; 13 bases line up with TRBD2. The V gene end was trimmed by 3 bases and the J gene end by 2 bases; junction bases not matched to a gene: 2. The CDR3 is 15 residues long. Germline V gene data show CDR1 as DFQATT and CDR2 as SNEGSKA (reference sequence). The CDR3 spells CSARGLAGTTDTQYF. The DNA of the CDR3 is TGCAGTGCTAGGGGACTAGCGGGAACCACAGATACGCAGTATTTT.

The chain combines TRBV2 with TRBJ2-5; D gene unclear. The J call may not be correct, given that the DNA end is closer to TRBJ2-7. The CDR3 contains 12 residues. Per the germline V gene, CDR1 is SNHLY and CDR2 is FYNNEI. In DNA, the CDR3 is TGTGCCAGCAGTGTGTCTGCCTACGAGCAGTACTTC. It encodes CASSVSAYEQYF.

This chain's CDR3 is CASTLRRGNQPQHF. The CDR3 DNA sequence: TGTGCCAGCACCCTCCGGAGGGGAAATCAGCCCCAGCATTTT. The chain employs TRBV7-3 and TRBJ1-5; D is perhaps TRBD1 (5 bases). Per germline, CDR1 SGHTA and CDR2 FQGTGA. V was clipped by 7 bases and J by 4 bases, with 14 bases between them. There are 14 residues in the CDR3.

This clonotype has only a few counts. This CDR3 is CASRLRGWFSPLHF. CDR3 sequence (DNA): TGTGCCAGCAGACTCAGGGGTTGGTTTTCACCCCTCCACTTT. The chain employs TRBV12-3 or TRBV12-4 and TRBJ1-6, with D maybe TRBD1 (6 bases). Deletions cut 6 bases from V and 9 bases from J, with 15 bases between. CDR3 length: 14 amino acids.

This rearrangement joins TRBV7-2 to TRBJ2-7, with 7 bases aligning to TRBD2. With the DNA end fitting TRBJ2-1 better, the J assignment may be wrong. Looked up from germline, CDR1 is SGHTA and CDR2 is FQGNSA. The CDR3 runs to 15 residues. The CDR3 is CASSSGGSTYNEQFF. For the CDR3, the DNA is TGTGCCAGCAGCTCCGGGGGGTCCACCTACAATGAGCAGTTCTTC.

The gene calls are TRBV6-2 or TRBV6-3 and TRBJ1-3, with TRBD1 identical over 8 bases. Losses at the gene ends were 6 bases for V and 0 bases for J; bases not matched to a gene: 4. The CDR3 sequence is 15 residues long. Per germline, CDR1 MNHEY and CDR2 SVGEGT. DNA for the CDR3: TGTGCCAGCAGCAGACAGGGGTACTCTGGAAACACCATATATTTT. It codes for CASSRQGYSGNTIYF.

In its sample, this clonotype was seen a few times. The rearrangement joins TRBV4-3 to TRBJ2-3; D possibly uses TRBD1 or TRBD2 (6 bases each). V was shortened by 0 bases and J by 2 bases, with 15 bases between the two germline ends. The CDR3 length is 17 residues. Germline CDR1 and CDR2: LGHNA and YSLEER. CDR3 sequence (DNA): TGCGCCAGCAGCCAAGATTTTCGGGGGACACTCACAGATACGCAGTATTTT. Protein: CASSQDFRGTLTDTQYF.

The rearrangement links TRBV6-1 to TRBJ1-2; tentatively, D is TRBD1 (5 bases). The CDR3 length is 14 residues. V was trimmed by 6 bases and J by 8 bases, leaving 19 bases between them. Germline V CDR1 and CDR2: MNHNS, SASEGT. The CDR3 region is CASSNRDSPWGYTF. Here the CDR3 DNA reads TGTGCCAGCAGCAACCGTGACAGCCCCTGGGGCTACACCTTC.

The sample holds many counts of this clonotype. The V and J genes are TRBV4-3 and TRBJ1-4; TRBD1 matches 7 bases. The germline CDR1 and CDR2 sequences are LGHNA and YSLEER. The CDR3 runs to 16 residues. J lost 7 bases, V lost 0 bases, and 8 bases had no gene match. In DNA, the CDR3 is TGCGCCAGCAGCCAAGAATGGAGGGGGCAGGGTGAAAAACTGTTTTTT. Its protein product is CASSQEWRGQGEKLFF.

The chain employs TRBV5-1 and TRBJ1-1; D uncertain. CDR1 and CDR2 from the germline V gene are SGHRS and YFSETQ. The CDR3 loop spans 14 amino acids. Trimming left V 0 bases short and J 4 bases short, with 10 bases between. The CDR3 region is CASSLVSSGTEAFF. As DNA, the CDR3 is TGCGCCAGCAGCTTGGTTAGCAGTGGCACTGAAGCTTTCTTT.

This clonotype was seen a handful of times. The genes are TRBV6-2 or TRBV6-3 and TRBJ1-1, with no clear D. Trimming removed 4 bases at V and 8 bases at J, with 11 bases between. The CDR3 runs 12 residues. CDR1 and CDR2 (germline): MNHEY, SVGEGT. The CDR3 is CASSSYKFEAFF. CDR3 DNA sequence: TGTGCCAGCAGTTCATACAAGTTCGAAGCTTTCTTT.

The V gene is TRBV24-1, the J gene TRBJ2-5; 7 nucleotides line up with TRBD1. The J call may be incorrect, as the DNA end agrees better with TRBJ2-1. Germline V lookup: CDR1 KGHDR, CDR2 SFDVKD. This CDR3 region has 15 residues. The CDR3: CATSVRGTLWAEQFF. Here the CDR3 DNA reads TGTGCCACCAGTGTCAGGGGGACACTATGGGCTGAGCAGTTCTTC.

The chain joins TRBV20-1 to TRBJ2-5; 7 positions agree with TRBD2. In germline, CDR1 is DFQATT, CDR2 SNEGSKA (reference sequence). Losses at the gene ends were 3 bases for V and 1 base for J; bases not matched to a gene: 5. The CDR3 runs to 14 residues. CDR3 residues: CSASASGIQETQYF. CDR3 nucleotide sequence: TGCAGTGCTAGTGCTAGCGGTATCCAAGAGACCCAGTACTTC.

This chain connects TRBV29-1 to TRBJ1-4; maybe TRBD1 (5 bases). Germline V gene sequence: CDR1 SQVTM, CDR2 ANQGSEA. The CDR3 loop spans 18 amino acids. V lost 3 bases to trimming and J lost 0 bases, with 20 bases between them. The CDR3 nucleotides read TGCAGCGTTGACAAGGGTGGGGCTATTTTTGCAACTAATGAAAAACTGTTTTTT. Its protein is CSVDKGGAIFATNEKLFF.

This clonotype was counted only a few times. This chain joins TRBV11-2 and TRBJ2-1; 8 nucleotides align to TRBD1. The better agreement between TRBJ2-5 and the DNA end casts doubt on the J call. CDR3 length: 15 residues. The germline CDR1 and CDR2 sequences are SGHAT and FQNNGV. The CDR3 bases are TGTGCCAGCAGCCGGCGGAGGACAGGGCAAGAGACCCAGTACTTC. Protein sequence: CASSRRRTGQETQYF.

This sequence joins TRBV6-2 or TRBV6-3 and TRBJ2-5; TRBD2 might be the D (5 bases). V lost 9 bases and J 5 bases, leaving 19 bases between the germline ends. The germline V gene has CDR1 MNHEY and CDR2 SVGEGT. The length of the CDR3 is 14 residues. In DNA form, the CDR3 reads TGTGCCAGTAATCCCGGACTCCCGGGGGAGACCCAGTACTTC. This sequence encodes CASNPGLPGETQYF.

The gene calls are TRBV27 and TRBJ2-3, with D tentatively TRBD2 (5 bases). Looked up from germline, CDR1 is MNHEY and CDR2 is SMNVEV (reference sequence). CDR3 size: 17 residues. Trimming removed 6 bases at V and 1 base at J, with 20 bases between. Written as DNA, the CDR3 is TGTGCCAGCAGCTCAGTCCTCGGGGTAGCCGGCACAGATACGCAGTATTTT. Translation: CASSSVLGVAGTDTQYF.

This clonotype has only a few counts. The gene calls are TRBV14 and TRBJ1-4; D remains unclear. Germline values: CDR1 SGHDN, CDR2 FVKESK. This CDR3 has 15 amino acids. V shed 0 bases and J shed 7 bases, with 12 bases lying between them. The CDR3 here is CASSQDLGWSEKLFF. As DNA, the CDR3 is TGTGCCAGCAGCCAAGATTTAGGGTGGAGTGAAAAACTGTTTTTT.

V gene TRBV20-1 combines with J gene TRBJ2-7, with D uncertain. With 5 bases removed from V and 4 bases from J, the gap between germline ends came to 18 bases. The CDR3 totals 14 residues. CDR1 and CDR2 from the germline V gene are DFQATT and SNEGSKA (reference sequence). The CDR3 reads CSAQALTDQYEQYF. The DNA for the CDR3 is TGCAGTGCTCAAGCCCTTACGGATCAGTACGAGCAGTACTTC.

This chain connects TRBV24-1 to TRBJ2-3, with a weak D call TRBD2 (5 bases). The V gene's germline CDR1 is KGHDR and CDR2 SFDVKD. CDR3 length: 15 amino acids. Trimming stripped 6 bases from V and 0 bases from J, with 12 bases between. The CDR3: CATSRAEASTDTQYF. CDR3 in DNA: TGTGCCACCAGTCGCGCGGAGGCTAGCACAGATACGCAGTATTTT.

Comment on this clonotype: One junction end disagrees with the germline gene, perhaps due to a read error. The CDR3 here is CASSQGPSLTYEQCF. CDR3 DNA sequence: TGCGCCAGCAGCCAAGGGCCCTCCCTTACTTACGAGCAGTGCTTC. This rearrangement joins TRBV4-3 to TRBJ2-5; D unresolved. CDR3 length: 15 residues. Germline V gives CDR1 LGHNA, CDR2 YSLEER.

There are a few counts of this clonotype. CDR3 region: CASSLSGAIEQYF. CDR3 coding DNA: TGTGCCAGCAGTTTGAGCGGGGCGATTGAGCAGTACTTC. The V and J genes are TRBV12-3 or TRBV12-4 and TRBJ2-7; 7 bases agree with TRBD2. The CDR3 covers 13 residues. V was pared by 3 bases and J by 7 bases, with 6 bases of the junction left unmatched.

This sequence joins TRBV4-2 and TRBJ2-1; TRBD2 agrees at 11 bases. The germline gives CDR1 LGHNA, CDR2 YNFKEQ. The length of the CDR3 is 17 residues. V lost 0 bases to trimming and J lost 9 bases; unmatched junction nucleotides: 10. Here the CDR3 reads CASSQDSGSGGASEQFF. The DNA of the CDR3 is TGTGCCAGCAGCCAAGATTCCGGTAGCGGGGGGGCCAGTGAGCAGTTCTTC.

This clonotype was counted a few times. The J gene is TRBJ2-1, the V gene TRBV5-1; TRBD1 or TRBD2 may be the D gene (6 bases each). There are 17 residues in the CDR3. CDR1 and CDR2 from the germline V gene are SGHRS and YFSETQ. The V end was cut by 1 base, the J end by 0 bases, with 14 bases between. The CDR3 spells CASSLWGASSSYNEQFF. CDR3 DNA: TGCGCCAGCAGCTTGTGGGGGGCCTCAAGCTCCTACAATGAGCAGTTCTTC.

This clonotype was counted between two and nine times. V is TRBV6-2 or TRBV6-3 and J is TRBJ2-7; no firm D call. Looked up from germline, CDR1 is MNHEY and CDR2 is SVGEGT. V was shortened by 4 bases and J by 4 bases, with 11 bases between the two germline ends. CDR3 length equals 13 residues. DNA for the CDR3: TGTGCCAGCAGTTTCAAAACTGGATACGAGCAGTACGTC. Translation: CASSFKTGYEQYV.

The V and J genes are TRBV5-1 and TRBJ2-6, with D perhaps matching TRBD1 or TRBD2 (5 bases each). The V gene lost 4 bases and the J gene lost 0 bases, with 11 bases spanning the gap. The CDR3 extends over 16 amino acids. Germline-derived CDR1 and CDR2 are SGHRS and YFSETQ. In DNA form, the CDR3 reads TGCGCCAGCAGCCAGGGACGGATCTCTGGGGCCAACGTCCTGACTTTC. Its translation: CASSQGRISGANVLTF.

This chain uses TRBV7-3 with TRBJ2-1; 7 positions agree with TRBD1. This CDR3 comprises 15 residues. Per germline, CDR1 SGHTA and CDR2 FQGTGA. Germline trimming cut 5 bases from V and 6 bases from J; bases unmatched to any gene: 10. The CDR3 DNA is TGTGCCAGCAGCCCGCGAGGGGGCCGAATCAATGAGCAGTTCTTC. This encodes CASSPRGGRINEQFF.

CDR3 in amino acids: CASTSTQGRTGELFF. CDR3 nucleotides: TGTGCCAGCACCTCAACTCAGGGGAGGACCGGGGAGCTGTTTTTT. V gene TRBV2 combines with J gene TRBJ2-2, with D perhaps being TRBD1 or TRBD2 (6 bases each). Germline assignment: CDR1 SNHLY and CDR2 FYNNEI. This CDR3 has 15 amino acids. V dropped 7 bases and J dropped 5 bases, with 17 bases sitting between them.

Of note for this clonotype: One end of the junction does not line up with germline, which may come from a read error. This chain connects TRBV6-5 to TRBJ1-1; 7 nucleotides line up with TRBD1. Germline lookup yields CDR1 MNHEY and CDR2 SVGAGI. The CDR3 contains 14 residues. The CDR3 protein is CVSSYSIGTDEAFF. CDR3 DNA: TGTGTCAGCAGTTACTCGATCGGGACAGATGAAGCTTTCTTT.

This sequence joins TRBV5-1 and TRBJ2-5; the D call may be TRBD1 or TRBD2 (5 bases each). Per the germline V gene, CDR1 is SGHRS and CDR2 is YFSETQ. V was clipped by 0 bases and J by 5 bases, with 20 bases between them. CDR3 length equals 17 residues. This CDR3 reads CASSLGAGTPGIETQYF. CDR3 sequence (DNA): TGCGCCAGCAGCTTGGGAGCCGGGACCCCCGGAATCGAGACCCAGTACTTC.